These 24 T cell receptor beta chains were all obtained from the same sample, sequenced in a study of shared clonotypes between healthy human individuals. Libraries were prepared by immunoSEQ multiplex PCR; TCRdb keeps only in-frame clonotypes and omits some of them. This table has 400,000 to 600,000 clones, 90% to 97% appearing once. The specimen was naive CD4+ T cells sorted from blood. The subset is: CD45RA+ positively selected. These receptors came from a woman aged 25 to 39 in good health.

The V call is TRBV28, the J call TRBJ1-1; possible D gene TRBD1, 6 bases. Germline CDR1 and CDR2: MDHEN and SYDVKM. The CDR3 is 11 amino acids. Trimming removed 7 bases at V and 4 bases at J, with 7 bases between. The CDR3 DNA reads TGTGCCAGCAAAGGGGGCACTGAAGCTTTCTTT. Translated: CASKGGTEAFF. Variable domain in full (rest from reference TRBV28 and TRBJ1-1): DVKVTQSSRYLVKRTGEKVFLECVQDMDHENMFWYRQDPGLGLRLIYFSYDVKMKEKGDIPEGYSVSREKKERFSLILESASTNQTSMYLCASKGGTEAFFGQGTRLTVV.

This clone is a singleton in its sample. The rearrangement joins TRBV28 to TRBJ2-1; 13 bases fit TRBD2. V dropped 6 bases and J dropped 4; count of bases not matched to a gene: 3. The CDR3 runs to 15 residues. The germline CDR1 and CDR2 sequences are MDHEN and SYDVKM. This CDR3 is CASRPGLAGYNEQFF. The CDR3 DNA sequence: TGTGCCAGCAGACCGGGACTAGCGGGATACAATGAGCAGTTCTTC.

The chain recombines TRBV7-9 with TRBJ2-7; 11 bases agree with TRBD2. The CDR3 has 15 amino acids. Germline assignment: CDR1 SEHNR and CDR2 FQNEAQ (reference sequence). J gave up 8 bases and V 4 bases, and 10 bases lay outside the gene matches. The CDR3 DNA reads TGTGCCAGCAGCTCCCAAGGTAGCGGGAGGGCCCAGCAGTACTTC. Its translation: CASSSQGSGRAQQYF.

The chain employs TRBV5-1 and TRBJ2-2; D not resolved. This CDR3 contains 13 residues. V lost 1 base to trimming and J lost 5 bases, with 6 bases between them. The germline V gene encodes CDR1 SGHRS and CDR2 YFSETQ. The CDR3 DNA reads TGCGCCAGCAGCTTGATCGTAACCGGGGAGCTGTTTTTT. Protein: CASSLIVTGELFF.

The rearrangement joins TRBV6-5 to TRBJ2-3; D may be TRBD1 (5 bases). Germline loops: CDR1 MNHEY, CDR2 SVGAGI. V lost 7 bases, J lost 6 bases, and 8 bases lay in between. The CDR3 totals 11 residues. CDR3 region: CASTKGDTQYF. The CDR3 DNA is TGTGCCAGCACCAAGGGGGATACGCAGTATTTT.

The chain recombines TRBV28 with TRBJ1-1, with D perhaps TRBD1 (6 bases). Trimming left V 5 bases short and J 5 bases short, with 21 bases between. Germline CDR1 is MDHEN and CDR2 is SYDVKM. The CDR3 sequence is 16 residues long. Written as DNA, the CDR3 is TGTGCCAGCAGTAGGGGCACGGGAGGGGGGCGAACTGAAGCTTTCTTT. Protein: CASSRGTGGGRTEAFF.

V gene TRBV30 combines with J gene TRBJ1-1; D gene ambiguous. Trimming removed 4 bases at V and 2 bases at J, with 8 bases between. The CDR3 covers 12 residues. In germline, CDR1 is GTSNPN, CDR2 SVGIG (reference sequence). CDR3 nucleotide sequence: TGTGCCTGGAAACAAGCTAACACTGAAGCTTTCTTT. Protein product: CAWKQANTEAFF.

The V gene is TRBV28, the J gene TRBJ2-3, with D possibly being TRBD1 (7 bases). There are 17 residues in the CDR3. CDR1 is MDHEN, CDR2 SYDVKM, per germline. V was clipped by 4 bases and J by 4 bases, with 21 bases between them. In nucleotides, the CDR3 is TGTGCCAGCAGTTCCCGACAGGGTCGTGGCGGGGCAGATACGCAGTATTTT. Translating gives CASSSRQGRGGADTQYF.

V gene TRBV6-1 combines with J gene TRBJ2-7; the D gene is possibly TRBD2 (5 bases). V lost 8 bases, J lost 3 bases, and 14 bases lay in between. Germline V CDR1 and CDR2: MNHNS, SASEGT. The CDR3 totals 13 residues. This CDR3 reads CASFRTYGYEQYF. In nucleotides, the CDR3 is TGTGCCAGCTTTCGGACTTATGGCTACGAGCAGTACTTC.

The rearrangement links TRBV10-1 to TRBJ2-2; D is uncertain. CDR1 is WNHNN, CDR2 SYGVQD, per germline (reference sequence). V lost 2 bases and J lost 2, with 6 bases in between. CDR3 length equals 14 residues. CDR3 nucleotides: TGCGCCAGCAGTGAGACTATTAACACCGGGGAGCTGTTTTTT. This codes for CASSETINTGELFF.

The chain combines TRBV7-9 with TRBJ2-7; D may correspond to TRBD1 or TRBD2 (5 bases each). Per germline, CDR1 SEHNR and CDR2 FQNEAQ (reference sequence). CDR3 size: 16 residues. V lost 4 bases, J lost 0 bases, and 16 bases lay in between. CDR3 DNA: TGTGCCAGCAGCTATACGTTGACCGGGGCCTCCTACGAGCAGTACTTC. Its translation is CASSYTLTGASYEQYF.

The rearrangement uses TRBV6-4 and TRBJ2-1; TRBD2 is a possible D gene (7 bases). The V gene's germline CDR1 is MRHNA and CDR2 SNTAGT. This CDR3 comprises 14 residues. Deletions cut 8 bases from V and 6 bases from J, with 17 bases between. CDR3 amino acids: CASSLGGARNEQFF. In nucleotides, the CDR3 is TGTGCCAGCTCGCTTGGGGGGGCTCGCAATGAGCAGTTCTTC.

The CDR3 here is CASSPDSKQETQYF. Here the CDR3 DNA reads TGCGCCAGCAGCCCGGACAGCAAACAAGAGACCCAGTACTTC. The rearrangement links TRBV5-1 to TRBJ2-5, with a possible D match to TRBD1 (6 bases). The V and J ends lost 4 bases and 2 bases respectively, with 12 bases between them. The CDR3 extends over 14 amino acids. Germline V lookup: CDR1 SGHRS, CDR2 YFSETQ.

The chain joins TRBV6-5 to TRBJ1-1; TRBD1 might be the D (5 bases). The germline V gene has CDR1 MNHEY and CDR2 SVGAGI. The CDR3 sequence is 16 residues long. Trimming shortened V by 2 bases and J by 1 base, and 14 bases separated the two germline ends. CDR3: CASSYPSAGENTEAFF. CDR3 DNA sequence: TGTGCCAGCAGTTACCCGTCCGCGGGGGAGAACACTGAAGCTTTCTTT.

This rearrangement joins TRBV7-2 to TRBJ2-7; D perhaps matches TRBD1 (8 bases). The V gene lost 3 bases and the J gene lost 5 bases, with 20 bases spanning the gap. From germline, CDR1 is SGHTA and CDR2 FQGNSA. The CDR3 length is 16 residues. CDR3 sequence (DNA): TGTGCCAGCAGCTTTAGAGGGGGGGCAGGGGGCCACGAGCAGTACTTC. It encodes CASSFRGGAGGHEQYF.

The CDR3 coding sequence is TGTGCCAGCAGCCCTCCCGGGACTAGCGGGAACTACGAGCAGTACTTC. Residues: CASSPPGTSGNYEQYF. The genes are TRBV11-2 and TRBJ2-7, with 13 bases lining up with TRBD2. After removal of 5 bases from V and 3 bases from J, the junction contained 7 bases not matched to a gene. CDR1 and CDR2 (germline): SGHAT, FQNNGV. The CDR3 consists of 16 residues.

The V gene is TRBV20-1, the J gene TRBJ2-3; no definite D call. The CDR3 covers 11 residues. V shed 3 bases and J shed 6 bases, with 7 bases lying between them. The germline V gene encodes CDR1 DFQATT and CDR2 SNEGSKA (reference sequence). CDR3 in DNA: TGCAGTGCTAGTAAGAGGGATACGCAGTATTTT. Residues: CSASKRDTQYF.

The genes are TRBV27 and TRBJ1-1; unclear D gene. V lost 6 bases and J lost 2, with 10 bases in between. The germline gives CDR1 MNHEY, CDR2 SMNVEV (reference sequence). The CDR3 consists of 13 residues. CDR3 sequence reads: CASRLRPNTEAFF. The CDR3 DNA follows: TGTGCCAGCAGACTCCGTCCTAACACTGAAGCTTTCTTT.

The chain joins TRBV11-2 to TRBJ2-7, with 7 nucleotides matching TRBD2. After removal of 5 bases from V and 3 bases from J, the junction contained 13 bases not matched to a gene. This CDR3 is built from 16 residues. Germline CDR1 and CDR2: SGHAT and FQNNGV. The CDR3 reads CASSQVSAGVYYEQYF. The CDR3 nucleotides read TGTGCCAGCAGCCAAGTATCGGCGGGAGTATACTACGAGCAGTACTTC.

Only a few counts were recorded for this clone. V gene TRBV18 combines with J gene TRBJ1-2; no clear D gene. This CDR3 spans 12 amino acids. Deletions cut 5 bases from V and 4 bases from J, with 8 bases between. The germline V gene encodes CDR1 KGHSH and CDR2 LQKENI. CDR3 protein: CASSVDPYGYTF. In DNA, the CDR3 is TGTGCCAGCTCAGTGGATCCCTATGGCTACACCTTC.

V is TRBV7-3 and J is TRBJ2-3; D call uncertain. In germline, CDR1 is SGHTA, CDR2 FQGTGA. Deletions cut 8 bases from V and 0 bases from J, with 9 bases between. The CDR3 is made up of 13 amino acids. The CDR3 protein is CASGMHSTDTQYF. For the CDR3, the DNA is TGTGCCAGCGGTATGCATAGCACAGATACGCAGTATTTT.

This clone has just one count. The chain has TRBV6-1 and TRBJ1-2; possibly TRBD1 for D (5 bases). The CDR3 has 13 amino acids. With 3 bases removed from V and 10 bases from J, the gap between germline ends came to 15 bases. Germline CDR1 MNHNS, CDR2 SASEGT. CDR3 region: CASSEIKVRDYTF. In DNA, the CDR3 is TGTGCCAGCAGTGAGATAAAGGTCAGGGACTACACCTTC.

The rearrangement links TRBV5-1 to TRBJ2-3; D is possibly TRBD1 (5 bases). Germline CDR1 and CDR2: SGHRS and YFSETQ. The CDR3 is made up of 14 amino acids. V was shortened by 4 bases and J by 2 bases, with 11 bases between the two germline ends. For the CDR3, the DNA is TGCGCCAGCAGCATAATCAGGGACACAGATACGCAGTATTTT. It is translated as CASSIIRDTDTQYF.

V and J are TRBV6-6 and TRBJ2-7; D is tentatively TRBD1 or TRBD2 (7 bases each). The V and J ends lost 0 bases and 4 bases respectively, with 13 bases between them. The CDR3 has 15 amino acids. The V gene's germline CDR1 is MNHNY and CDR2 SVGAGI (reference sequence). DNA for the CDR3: TGTGCCAGCAGTTACTCGCGACAGGGACTATACGAGCAGTACTTC. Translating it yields CASSYSRQGLYEQYF.